Listed below are T cell receptor beta chains from one sample, sequenced in a study of T cells after posttransplantation cyclophosphamide. Data came from immunoSEQ multiplex PCR; TCRdb stores just in-frame clones and leaves some out. The sample presents 5,000 to 5,500 clones, none singletons. This specimen was PBMCs, taken after allogeneic stem cell transplant with posttransplant cyclophosphamide. These receptors all come from a female patient younger than 45 who received an allogeneic stem cell transplant from an unrelated donor, was CMV-positive, and had acute and chronic GVHD. A share of the T cells may be of graft donor origin. Both conserved end residues are part of each CDR3. Each record gives: V gene, J gene, D gene, clone size, CDR3 DNA, CDR3 protein. D genes are given only for firm matches. A row's size may be missing; if present it is once, few, many or a size class.

V: TRBV2; J: TRBJ2-4; D: TRBD2; size: many; DNA: TGTGCCAGCAGCCGACTAGCGGGAGCGGCCAAAAACATTCAGTACTTC; CDR3: CASSRLAGAAKNIQYF
V: TRBV4-3; J: TRBJ2-7; D: TRBD2; size: many; DNA: TGCGCCAGCAGCCAAGGGGGGGGGTCCGGCGAGCAGTACTTC; CDR3: CASSQGGGSGEQYF
V: TRBV19; J: TRBJ1-2; D: .; size: many; DNA: TGTGCCAGCACAGCTAACTATGGCTACACCTTC; CDR3: CASTANYGYTF
V: TRBV2; J: TRBJ2-1; D: TRBD2; size: many; DNA: TGTGCCAGCAGTGCGGGAGGGTTTAGGGATAACAATGAGCAGTTCTTC; CDR3: CASSAGGFRDNNEQFF
V: TRBV11-3; J: TRBJ2-5; D: .; size: few; DNA: TGTGCCAGCAGCTTAAACCCCTTAGGAGCGGTTGTAGAGCAGTACTTC; CDR3: CASSLNPLGAVVEQYF
V: TRBV11-2; J: TRBJ1-2; D: .; size: many; DNA: TGTGCCAGCAGCGTGACAGTTGGTGGCTACACCTTC; CDR3: CASSVTVGGYTF
V: TRBV5-1; J: TRBJ2-2; D: TRBD1; size: many; DNA: TGCGCCAGCAGCTTGGAGACAGGGGCCGGGGAGCTGTTTTTT; CDR3: CASSLETGAGELFF
V: TRBV7-2; J: TRBJ1-2; D: .; size: many; DNA: TGTGCCAGCAGCTTAACTGGCTATGGCTACACCTTC; CDR3: CASSLTGYGYTF
V: TRBV5-5; J: TRBJ1-2; D: .; size: .; DNA: TGTGCCAGCAGCCTGATAAGTGAACCAACCGGTTATGGCTACACCTTC; CDR3: CASSLISEPTGYGYTF
V: TRBV6-5; J: TRBJ2-7; D: .; size: many; DNA: TGTGCCAGCAGTTCAACCTACGAGCAGTACTTC; CDR3: CASSSTYEQYF
V: TRBV10-3; J: TRBJ2-1; D: TRBD2; size: many; DNA: TGTGCCATCACCAGCCTAGCGGGAGGGAGGGGTGAGCAGTTCTTC; CDR3: CAITSLAGGRGEQFF
V: TRBV4-2; J: TRBJ2-5; D: TRBD2; size: many; DNA: TGTGCCAGCAGCCAAGGGGGTAGCGGGGGAGAGACCCAGTACTTC; CDR3: CASSQGGSGGETQYF
V: TRBV11-2; J: TRBJ2-7; D: .; size: many; DNA: TGTGCCAGCAGCCAGAATCCTACTCCGGGAGCCGTCGGGGAGCAGTACTTC; CDR3: CASSQNPTPGAVGEQYF
V: TRBV4-3; J: TRBJ2-7; D: TRBD1; size: many; DNA: TGCGCCAGCAGCCACCGACAGGGGAGGCAGTACGAGCAGTACTTC; CDR3: CASSHRQGRQYEQYF
V: TRBV27; J: TRBJ1-2; D: TRBD1; size: many; DNA: TGTGCCAGCAGTTTATTGGGGACAGCCTATGGCTACACCTTC; CDR3: CASSLLGTAYGYTF
V: TRBV4-3; J: TRBJ2-2; D: .; size: many; DNA: TGCGCCAGCAGCCATAACAGGGCGGTCACCGGGGAGCTGTTTTTT; CDR3: CASSHNRAVTGELFF
V: TRBV10-1; J: TRBJ2-3; D: TRBD2; size: many; DNA: TGCGCCAGCAGTGAGTCGTTAGCGGGGGTACCAGATACGCAGTATTTT; CDR3: CASSESLAGVPDTQYF
V: TRBV6-5; J: TRBJ2-2; D: TRBD1; size: many; DNA: TGTGCCAGCAGAACTAGGGGGCTCACCGGGGAGCTGTTTTTT; CDR3: CASRTRGLTGELFF
V: TRBV30; J: TRBJ2-1; D: .; size: many; DNA: TGTGCCCAAAACTTGAGGGCATACAATGAGCAGTTCTTC; CDR3: CAQNLRAYNEQFF
V: TRBV6-5; J: TRBJ2-5; D: .; size: many; DNA: TGTGCCAGCAGTTACGTAGGGGGAGTGGTCCAAGAGACCCAGTACTTC; CDR3: CASSYVGGVVQETQYF
V: TRBV4-1; J: TRBJ1-5; D: .; size: medium-sized; DNA: TGCGCCAGCAGCCAAGAAATTCGGGGAAACCCCCAGCATTTT; CDR3: CASSQEIRGNPQHF
V: TRBV2; J: TRBJ1-5; D: .; size: many; DNA: TGTGCCAGCAGTGGGACAGGCAATCAGCCCCAGCATTTT; CDR3: CASSGTGNQPQHF
V: TRBV19; J: TRBJ2-7; D: TRBD2; size: many; DNA: TGTGCCAGTAGTATACGTAGCGGGTCGTCCTACGAGCAGTACTTC; CDR3: CASSIRSGSSYEQYF
V: TRBV7-9; J: TRBJ1-2; D: .; size: many; DNA: TGTGCCAGCAGGAGCCAACAGGGCCCCTATGGCTACACCTTC; CDR3: CASRSQQGPYGYTF
V: TRBV5-4; J: TRBJ2-3; D: TRBD2; size: many; DNA: TGTGCCAGCAGCGGTGGCGGGAGGCCCACAGATACGCAGTATTTT; CDR3: CASSGGGRPTDTQYF
V: TRBV10-3; J: TRBJ2-7; D: TRBD2; size: many; DNA: TGTGCCATCAGTTGGACTAGTTCCTACGAGCAGTACTTC; CDR3: CAISWTSSYEQYF
V: TRBV2; J: TRBJ1-3; D: TRBD1; size: many; DNA: TGTGCCAGCAGTAGACAGGGCACCTCTGGAAACACCATATATTTT; CDR3: CASSRQGTSGNTIYF
V: TRBV5-1; J: TRBJ2-5; D: TRBD1; size: many; DNA: TGCGCCAGCAGCGTCGGGACAGTCCAAGAGACCCAGTACTTC; CDR3: CASSVGTVQETQYF
V: TRBV19; J: TRBJ2-1; D: TRBD1; size: many; DNA: TGTGCCAGTAAGCGGGACAGGGGGCAGAATGAGCAGTTCTTC; CDR3: CASKRDRGQNEQFF
V: TRBV27; J: TRBJ2-3; D: .; size: many; DNA: TGTGCCAGCAGTTTAGATGTCCCACTGGCAGATACGCAGTATTTT; CDR3: CASSLDVPLADTQYF
V: TRBV14; J: TRBJ2-1; D: TRBD2; size: many; DNA: TGTGCCAGCAGCCTGCTAGCGGGAGGGTACAATGAGCAGTTCTTC; CDR3: CASSLLAGGYNEQFF
V: TRBV29-1; J: TRBJ2-1; D: TRBD1; size: many; DNA: TGCAGCGTGAGTGGGACAGGGCCTTACAATGAGCAGTTCTTC; CDR3: CSVSGTGPYNEQFF
V: TRBV30; J: TRBJ1-3; D: TRBD1; size: medium-sized; DNA: TGTGCCTGGAGTCCCCCCGGGACAGGGGAAATTCAGCACGCTGGAAACACCATATATTTT; CDR3: CAWSPPGTGEIQHAGNTIYF